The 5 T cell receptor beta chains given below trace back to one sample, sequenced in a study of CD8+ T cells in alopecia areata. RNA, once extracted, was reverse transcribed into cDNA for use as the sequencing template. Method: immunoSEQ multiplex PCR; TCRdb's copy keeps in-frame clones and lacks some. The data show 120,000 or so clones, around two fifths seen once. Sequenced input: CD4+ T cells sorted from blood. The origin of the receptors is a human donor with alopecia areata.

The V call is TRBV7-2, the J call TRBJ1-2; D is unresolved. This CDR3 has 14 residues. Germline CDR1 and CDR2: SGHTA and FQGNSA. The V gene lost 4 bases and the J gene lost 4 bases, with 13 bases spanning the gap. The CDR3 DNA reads TGTGCCAGCAGCTCCAGTCAGGCCGCCTATGGCTACACCTTC. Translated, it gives CASSSSQAAYGYTF.

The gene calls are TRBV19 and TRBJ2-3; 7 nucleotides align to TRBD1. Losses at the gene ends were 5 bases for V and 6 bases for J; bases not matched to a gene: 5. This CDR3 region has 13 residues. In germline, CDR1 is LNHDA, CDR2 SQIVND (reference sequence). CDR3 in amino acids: CASSRTGRDTQYF. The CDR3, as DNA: TGTGCCAGTAGTCGGACAGGTCGGGATACGCAGTATTTT. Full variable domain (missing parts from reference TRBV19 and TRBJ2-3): DGGITQSPKYLFRKEGQNVTLSCEQNLNHDAMYWYRQDPGQGLRLIYYSQIVNDFQKGDIAEGYSVSREKKESFPLTVTSAQKNPTAFYLCASSRTGRDTQYFGPGTRLTVL.

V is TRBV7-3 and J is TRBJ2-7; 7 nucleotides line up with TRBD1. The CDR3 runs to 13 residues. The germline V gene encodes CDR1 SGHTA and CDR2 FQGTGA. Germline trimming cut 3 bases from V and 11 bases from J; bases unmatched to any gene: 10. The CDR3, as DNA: TGTGCCAGCAGCTTCGACAGACAGGGAATAAAGTACTTC. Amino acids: CASSFDRQGIKYF.

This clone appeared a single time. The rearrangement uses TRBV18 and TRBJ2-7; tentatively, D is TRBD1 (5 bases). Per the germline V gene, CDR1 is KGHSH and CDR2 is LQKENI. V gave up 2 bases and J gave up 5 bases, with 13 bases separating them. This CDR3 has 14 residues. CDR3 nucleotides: TGTGCCAGCTCACCAAGCCAGGGTCGGAACGAGCAGTACTTC. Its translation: CASSPSQGRNEQYF.

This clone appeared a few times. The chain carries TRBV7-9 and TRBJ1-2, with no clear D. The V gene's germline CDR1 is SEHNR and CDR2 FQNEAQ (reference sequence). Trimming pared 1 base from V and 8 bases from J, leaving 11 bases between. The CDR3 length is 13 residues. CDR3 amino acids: CASSLDSHEGYTF. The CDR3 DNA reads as TGTGCCAGCAGCTTAGACTCCCATGAGGGCTACACCTTC.